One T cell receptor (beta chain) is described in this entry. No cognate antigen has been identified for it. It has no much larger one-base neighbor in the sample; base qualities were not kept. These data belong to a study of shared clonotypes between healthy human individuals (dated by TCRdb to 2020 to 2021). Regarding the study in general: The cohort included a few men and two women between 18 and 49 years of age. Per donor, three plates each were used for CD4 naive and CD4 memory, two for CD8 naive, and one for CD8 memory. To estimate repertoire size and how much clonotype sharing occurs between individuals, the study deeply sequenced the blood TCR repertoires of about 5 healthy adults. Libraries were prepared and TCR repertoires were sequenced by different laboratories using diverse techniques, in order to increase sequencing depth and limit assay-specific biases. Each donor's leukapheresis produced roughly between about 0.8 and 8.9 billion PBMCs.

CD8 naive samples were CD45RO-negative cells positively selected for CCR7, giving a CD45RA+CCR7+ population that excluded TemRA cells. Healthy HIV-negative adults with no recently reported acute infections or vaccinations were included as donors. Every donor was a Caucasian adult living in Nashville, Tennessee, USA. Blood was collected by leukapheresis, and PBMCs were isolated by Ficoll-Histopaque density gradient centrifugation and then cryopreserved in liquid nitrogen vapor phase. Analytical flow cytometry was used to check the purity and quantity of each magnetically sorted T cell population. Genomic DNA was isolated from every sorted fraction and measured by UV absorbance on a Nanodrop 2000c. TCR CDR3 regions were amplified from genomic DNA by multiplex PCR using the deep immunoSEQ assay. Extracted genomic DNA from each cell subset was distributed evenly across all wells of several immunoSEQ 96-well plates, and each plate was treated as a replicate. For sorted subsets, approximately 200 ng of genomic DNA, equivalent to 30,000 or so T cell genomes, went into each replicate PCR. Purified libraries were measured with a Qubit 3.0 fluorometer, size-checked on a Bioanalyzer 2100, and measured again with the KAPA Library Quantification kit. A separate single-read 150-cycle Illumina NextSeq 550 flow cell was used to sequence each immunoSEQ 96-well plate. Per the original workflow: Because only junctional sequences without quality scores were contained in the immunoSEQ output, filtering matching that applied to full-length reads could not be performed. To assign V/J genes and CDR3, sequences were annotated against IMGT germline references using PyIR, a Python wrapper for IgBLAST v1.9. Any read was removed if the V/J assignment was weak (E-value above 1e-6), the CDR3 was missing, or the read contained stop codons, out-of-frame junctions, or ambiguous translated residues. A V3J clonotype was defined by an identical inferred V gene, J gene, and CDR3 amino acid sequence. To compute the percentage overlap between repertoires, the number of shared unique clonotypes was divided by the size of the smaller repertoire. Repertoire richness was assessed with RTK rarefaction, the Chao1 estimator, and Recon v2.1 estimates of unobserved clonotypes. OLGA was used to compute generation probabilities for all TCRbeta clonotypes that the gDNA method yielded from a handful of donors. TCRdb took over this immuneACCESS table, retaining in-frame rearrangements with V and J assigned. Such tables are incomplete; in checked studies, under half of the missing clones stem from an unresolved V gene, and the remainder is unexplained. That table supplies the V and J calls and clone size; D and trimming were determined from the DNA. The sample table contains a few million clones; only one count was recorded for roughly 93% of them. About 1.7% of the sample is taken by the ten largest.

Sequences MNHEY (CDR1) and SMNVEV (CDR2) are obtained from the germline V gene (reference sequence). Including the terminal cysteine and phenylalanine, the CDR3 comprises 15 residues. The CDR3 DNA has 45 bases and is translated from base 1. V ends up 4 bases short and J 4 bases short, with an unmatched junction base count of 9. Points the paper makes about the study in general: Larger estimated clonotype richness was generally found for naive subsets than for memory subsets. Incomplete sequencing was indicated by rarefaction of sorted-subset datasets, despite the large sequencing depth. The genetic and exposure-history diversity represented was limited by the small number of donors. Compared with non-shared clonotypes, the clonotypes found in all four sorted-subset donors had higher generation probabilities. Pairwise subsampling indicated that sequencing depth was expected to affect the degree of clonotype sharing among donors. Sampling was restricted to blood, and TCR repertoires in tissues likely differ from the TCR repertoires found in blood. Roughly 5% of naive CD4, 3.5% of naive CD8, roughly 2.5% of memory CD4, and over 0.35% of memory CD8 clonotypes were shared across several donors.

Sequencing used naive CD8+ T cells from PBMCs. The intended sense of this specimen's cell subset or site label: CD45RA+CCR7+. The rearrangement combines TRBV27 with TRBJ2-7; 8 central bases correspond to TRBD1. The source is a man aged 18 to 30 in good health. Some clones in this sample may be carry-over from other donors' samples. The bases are TGTGCCAGCAGTTCCCTTAGACAGGGGAAATACGAGCAGTACTTC. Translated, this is CASSSLRQGKYEQYF.